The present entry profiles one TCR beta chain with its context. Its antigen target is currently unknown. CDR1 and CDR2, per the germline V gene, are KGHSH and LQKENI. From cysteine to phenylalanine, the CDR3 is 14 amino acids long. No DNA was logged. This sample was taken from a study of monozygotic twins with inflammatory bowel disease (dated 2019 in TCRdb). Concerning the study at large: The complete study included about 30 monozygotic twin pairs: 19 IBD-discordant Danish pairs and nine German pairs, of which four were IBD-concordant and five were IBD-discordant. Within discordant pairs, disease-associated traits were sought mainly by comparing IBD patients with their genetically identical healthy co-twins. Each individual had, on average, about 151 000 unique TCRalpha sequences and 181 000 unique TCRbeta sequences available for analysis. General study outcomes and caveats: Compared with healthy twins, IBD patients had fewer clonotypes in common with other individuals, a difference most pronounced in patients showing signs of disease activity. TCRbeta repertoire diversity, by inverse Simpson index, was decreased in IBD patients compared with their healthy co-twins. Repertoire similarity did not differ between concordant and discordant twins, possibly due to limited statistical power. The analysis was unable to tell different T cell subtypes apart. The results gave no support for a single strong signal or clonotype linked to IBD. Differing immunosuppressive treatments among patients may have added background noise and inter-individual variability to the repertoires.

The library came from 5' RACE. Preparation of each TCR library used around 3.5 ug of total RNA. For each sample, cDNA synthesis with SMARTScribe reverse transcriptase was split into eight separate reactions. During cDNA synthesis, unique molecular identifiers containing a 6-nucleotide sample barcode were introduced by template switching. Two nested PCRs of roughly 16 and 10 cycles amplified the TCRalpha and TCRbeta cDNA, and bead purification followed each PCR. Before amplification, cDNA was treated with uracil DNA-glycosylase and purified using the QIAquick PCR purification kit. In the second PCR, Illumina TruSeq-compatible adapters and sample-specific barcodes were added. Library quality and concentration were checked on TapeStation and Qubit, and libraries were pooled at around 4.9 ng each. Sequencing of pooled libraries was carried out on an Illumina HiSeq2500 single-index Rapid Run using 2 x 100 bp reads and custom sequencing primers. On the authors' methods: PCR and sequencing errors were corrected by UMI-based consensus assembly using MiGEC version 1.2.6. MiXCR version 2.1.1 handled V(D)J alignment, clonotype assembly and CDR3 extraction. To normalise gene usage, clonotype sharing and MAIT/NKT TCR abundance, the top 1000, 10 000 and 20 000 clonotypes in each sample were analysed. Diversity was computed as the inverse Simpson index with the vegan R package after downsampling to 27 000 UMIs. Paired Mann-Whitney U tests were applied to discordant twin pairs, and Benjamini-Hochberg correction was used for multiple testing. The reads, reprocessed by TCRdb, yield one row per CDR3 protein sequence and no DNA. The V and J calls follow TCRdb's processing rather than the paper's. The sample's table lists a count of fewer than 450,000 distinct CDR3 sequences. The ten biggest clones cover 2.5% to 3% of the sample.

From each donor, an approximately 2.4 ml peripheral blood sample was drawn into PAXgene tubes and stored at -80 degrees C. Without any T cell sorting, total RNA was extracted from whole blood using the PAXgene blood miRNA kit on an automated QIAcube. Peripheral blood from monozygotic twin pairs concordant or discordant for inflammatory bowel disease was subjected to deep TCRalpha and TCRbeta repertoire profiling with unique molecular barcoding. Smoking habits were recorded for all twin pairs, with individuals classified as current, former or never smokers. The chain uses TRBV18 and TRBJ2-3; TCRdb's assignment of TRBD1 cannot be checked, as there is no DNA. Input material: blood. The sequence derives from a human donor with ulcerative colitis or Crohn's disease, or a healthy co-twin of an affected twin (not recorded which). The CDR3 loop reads CASSPGRGTDTQYF.